Below are 14 T cell receptor beta chains sequenced from a single sample in a study of control samples from healthy donors and cancer patients. Libraries were prepared by immunoSEQ multiplex PCR; TCRdb keeps only in-frame clonotypes and omits some of them. The sample yields around 80,000 clones, approximately 94% seen once. The sequenced material came from blood. These receptors all come from a woman aged 25 to 39 in good health.

The chain employs TRBV30 and TRBJ1-1, with D perhaps matching TRBD1 (5 bases). Trimming removed 2 bases from V and 4 bases from J, with 5 bases in between. This CDR3 is built from 11 residues. Germline CDR1 is GTSNPN and CDR2 is SVGIG (reference sequence). The CDR3 DNA follows: TGTGCCTGGAGTAGGGGCACTGAAGCTTTCTTT. It encodes CAWSRGTEAFF.

This chain uses TRBV4-2 with TRBJ1-4; no clear D gene. The CDR3 contains 14 residues. The V gene lost 0 bases and the J gene lost 8 bases, with 10 bases spanning the gap. The germline V gene encodes CDR1 LGHNA and CDR2 YNFKEQ. CDR3: CASSQERIQEKLFF. The CDR3 nucleotides read TGTGCCAGCAGCCAAGAGCGGATCCAAGAAAAACTGTTTTTT.

The chain joins TRBV7-9 to TRBJ1-2; the D gene is possibly TRBD1 (6 bases). Germline CDR1 is SEHNR and CDR2 is FQNEAQ (reference sequence). The CDR3 is made up of 15 amino acids. Deletions cut 5 bases from V and 5 bases from J, with 18 bases between. In DNA form, the CDR3 reads TGTGCCAGCAGCCCAATGACGACAGGCCGGTATGGCTACACCTTC. Its protein is CASSPMTTGRYGYTF.

This rearrangement joins TRBV5-4 to TRBJ1-2; 7 bases agree with TRBD1. The CDR3 loop spans 11 amino acids. Trimming cost V 4 bases and J 7 bases; bases outside gene matches: 1. Germline V lookup: CDR1 SGHNT, CDR2 YYREEE (reference sequence). CDR3 amino acids: CASSQGGGYTF. Here the CDR3 DNA reads TGTGCCAGCAGCCAGGGGGGTGGCTACACCTTC.

This clone showed up just a few times. CDR3 sequence (DNA): TGCGCCAGCAGCCAGGGGACGGTCGGAAACACCATATATTTT. Translation gives CASSQGTVGNTIYF. The V call is TRBV4-1, the J call TRBJ1-3; D possibly corresponds to TRBD1 (5 bases). Trimming took off 3 bases at V and 4 bases at J, with 10 bases between the two ends. This CDR3 contains 14 residues. CDR1 and CDR2 from the germline V gene are MGHRA and YSYEKL.

This clone appeared a single time. V and J are TRBV19 and TRBJ1-2; TRBD1 agrees at 7 bases. The CDR3 loop spans 13 amino acids. Losses at the gene ends were 8 bases for V and 2 bases for J; bases not matched to a gene: 5. Germline CDR1 is LNHDA and CDR2 is SQIVND (reference sequence). The CDR3 reads CASATGTNYGYTF. The CDR3 nucleotides are TGTGCCAGTGCGACAGGGACAAACTATGGCTACACCTTC.

The chain carries TRBV2 and TRBJ2-7; D gene uncertain. The CDR3 contains 11 residues. Trimming removed 0 bases at V and 4 bases at J, with 1 base between. Germline values: CDR1 SNHLY, CDR2 FYNNEI. The CDR3 sequence is CASSEAYEQYF. DNA of the CDR3: TGTGCCAGCAGTGAAGCTTACGAGCAGTACTTC. Complete variable domain (other parts from reference TRBV2 and TRBJ2-7): EPEVTQTPSHQVTQMGQEVILRCVPISNHLYFYWYRQILGQKVEFLVSFYNNEISEKSEIFDDQFSVERPDGSNFTLKIRSTKLEDSAMYFCASSEAYEQYFGPGTRLTVT.

The V and J genes are TRBV12-3 or TRBV12-4 and TRBJ1-5; unclear D gene. The CDR3 extends over 13 amino acids. V was cut by 1 base and J by 2 bases, with 3 bases left in between. Here the CDR3 reads CASSLVGNQPQHF. DNA for the CDR3: TGTGCCAGCAGTTTAGTCGGCAATCAGCCCCAGCATTTT.

This clone was seen just once. The J gene is TRBJ1-1, the V gene TRBV28, with D hard to call. V lost 1 base and J lost 1, with 4 bases in between. This CDR3 spans 13 amino acids. CDR1 is MDHEN and CDR2 is SYDVKM in the germline V gene. The CDR3 DNA reads TGTGCCAGCAGTTTATTGGAGAACACTGAAGCTTTCTTT. Residues: CASSLLENTEAFF.

The sample holds a few counts of this clone. The chain couples TRBV7-2 to TRBJ2-1, with 13 bases aligning to TRBD2. Trimming cost V 4 bases and J 4 bases; bases outside gene matches: 7. The CDR3 sequence is 17 residues long. Germline V gives CDR1 SGHTA, CDR2 FQGNSA. In DNA form, the CDR3 reads TGTGCCAGCAGCTACTCCGGGACTAGCGGGGTTTACAATGAGCAGTTCTTC. Translating gives CASSYSGTSGVYNEQFF. Full variable domain (rest looked up from reference TRBV7-2 and TRBJ2-1): GAGVSQSPSNKVTEKGKDVELRCDPISGHTALYWYRQSLGQGLEFLIYFQGNSAPDKSGLPSDRFSAERTGGSVSTLTIQRTQQEDSAVYLCASSYSGTSGVYNEQFFGPGTRLTVL.

This sequence joins TRBV5-1 and TRBJ2-3, with TRBD1 identical over 8 bases. Trimming took 5 bases from V and 3 from J; bases not matched to a gene: 8. Germline V lookup: CDR1 SGHRS, CDR2 YFSETQ. CDR3 length: 15 amino acids. The CDR3 sequence is CASSNRDRRTDTQYF. Written as DNA, the CDR3 is TGCGCCAGCAGTAACCGGGACAGGAGAACAGATACGCAGTATTTT.

A remark on this clone: The junction departs from germline at one end; a sequencing error may be responsible. The chain couples TRBV12-3 or TRBV12-4 to TRBJ1-1, with D possibly being TRBD1 (6 bases). This CDR3 comprises 13 residues. CDR3 sequence: CASRKLLTEGVIF. CDR3 sequence (DNA): TGTGCCAGCAGGAAACTTCTAACGGAGGGGGTGATCTTT.

This rearrangement joins TRBV19 to TRBJ1-1; D is ambiguous. Germline V gives CDR1 LNHDA, CDR2 SQIVND (reference sequence). V was shortened by 7 bases and J by 0 bases, with 9 bases between the two germline ends. The CDR3 has 13 amino acids. This chain's CDR3 is CASTMNMNTEAFF. The CDR3 nucleotides read TGTGCCAGTACGATGAATATGAACACTGAAGCTTTCTTT.

This clone was seen a single time. The genes are TRBV7-9 and TRBJ2-3; D may correspond to TRBD1 or TRBD2 (6 bases each). V was trimmed by 2 bases and J by 6 bases, leaving 12 bases between them. CDR3 length: 14 residues. Germline V lookup: CDR1 SEHNR, CDR2 FQNEAQ (reference sequence). For the CDR3, the DNA is TGTGCCAGCAGCTTACCGGGGGCCCGGGATACGCAGTATTTT. Translation: CASSLPGARDTQYF. Full variable domain (missing parts from reference TRBV7-9 and TRBJ2-3): DTGVSQNPRHKITKRGQNVTFRCDPISEHNRLYWYRQTLGQGPEFLTYFQNEAQLEKSRLLSDRFSAERPKGSFSTLEIQRTEQGDSAMYLCASSLPGARDTQYFGPGTRLTVL.